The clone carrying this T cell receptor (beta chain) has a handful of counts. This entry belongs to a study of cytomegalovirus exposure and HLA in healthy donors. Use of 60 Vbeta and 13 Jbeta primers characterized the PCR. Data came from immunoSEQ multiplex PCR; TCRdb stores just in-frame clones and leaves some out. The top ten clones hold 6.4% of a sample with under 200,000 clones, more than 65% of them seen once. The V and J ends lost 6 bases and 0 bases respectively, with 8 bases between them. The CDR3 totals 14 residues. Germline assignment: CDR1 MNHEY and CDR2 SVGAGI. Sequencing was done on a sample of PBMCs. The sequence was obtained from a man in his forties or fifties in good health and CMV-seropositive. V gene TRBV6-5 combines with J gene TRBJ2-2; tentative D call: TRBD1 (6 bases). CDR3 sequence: CASRRTANTGELFF. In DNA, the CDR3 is TGTGCCAGCAGAAGGACAGCGAACACCGGGGAGCTGTTTTTT.